The 8 T cell receptor beta chains given below trace back to one sample, sequenced in a study of blood T cell repertoires in COVID-19. Clones were read by immunoSEQ multiplex PCR, and TCRdb kept only the in-frame ones, dropping some. This sample has 250,000 to 350,000 clones, with around 90% found just once. Sequenced: PBMCs or T cells enriched from blood (not recorded which). These receptors were obtained from a young woman with acute COVID-19.

This chain joins TRBV5-1 and TRBJ2-1; TRBD2 matches at 7 bases. Germline values: CDR1 SGHRS, CDR2 YFSETQ. CDR3 length equals 15 residues. V trimming: 1 base; J trimming: 6 bases; junction bases outside the gene matches: 7. The CDR3 loop reads CASSLLASGSNEQFF. The CDR3 nucleotides are TGCGCCAGCAGCTTGCTGGCTAGCGGCAGCAATGAGCAGTTCTTC.

This clone was seen a single time. The CDR3 coding sequence is TGTGCCAGCAGCTTAGTAGGGGAAGTCTATGGCTACACCTTC. Translation: CASSLVGEVYGYTF. The rearrangement links TRBV11-2 to TRBJ1-2; D may be TRBD1 (5 bases). V lost 1 base and J 4 bases, leaving 10 bases between the germline ends. The CDR3 runs 14 residues. Per the germline V gene, CDR1 is SGHAT and CDR2 is FQNNGV.

The CDR3 DNA sequence: TGTGCCAGCAGTTACGGGCACCAGAACACTGAAGCTTTCTTT. It specifies CASSYGHQNTEAFF. The chain couples TRBV6-5 to TRBJ1-1, with D unclear. Germline V CDR1 and CDR2: MNHEY, SVGAGI. CDR3 length: 14 residues. Trimming cost V 2 bases and J 1 base, with 8 bases left between them.

The V gene is TRBV19, the J gene TRBJ2-1; TRBD2 aligns across 7 bases. This CDR3 comprises 14 residues. Germline V gives CDR1 LNHDA, CDR2 SQIVND (reference sequence). J lost 8 bases, V lost 0 bases, and 4 bases had no gene match. The CDR3 region is CASSIDLSGYEQFF. The CDR3 region has the DNA TGTGCCAGTAGTATAGACCTTAGCGGGTATGAGCAGTTCTTC.

The chain employs TRBV27 and TRBJ1-2, with D possibly TRBD1 on 5 matching bases. This CDR3 has 14 residues. The ends were cut back, 0 bases at V and 1 base at J, with 6 bases in the middle. Per the germline V gene, CDR1 is MNHEY and CDR2 is SMNVEV (reference sequence). CDR3 nucleotides: TGTGCCAGCAGTTTATCAGGGGTTAACTATGGCTACACCTTC. Translated, it gives CASSLSGVNYGYTF.

V is TRBV9 and J is TRBJ2-1; 9 bases are shared with TRBD2. CDR1 SGDLS and CDR2 YYNGEE come from the germline V gene. The J segment lost 3 bases and the V segment lost 4 bases, leaving 8 bases of the junction unmatched. The CDR3 length is 16 residues. In DNA, the CDR3 is TGTGCCAGCAGCTCTGCGGGGACTAGCAGCTACAATGAGCAGTTCTTC. This sequence encodes CASSSAGTSSYNEQFF.

This clone was counted between two and nine times. This chain connects TRBV10-3 to TRBJ2-7; D is undetermined. This CDR3 is 12 amino acids long. Trimming removed 4 bases from V and 2 bases from J, with 6 bases in between. CDR1 is ENHRY, CDR2 SYGVKD, per germline. CDR3 nucleotides: TGTGCCATCAGTGGCCAGGCCTACGAGCAGTACTTC. It specifies CAISGQAYEQYF.

The rearrangement joins TRBV28 to TRBJ1-1; 7 bases fit TRBD1. V lost 5 bases to trimming and J lost 3 bases; unmatched junction nucleotides: 9. Germline V gene sequence: CDR1 MDHEN, CDR2 SYDVKM. The CDR3 length is 15 residues. DNA of the CDR3: TGTGCCAGCAGTGAACCTGACAGGGCGGACACTGAAGCTTTCTTT. It translates to CASSEPDRADTEAFF.